Below are 27 T cell receptor beta chains sequenced from a single sample in a study of T cells after yellow fever vaccination (dated by TCRdb to between 2019 and 2020). Library method: 5' RACE. Sequencing relied on an Illumina NovaSeq 6000. The public reads were reprocessed in TCRdb via fastp at Q25 and MiXCR, keeping in-frame beta chains. Entries are consolidated by CDR3 protein sequence, retaining the most common genes and DNA. The sample profile shows 250,000 or so distinct CDR3 sequences; approximately 3.6% of them were found once. The ten largest clones add up to around 19% of the sample. The treatment or condition label for this specimen denotes: live attenuated yellow fever vaccine strain. This sample comprised PBMCs, obtained 15 days after the yellow fever booster vaccination. Every receptor here comes from a man between 18 and 29 years old who received the YFV17D yellow fever vaccine.

This clonotype appeared many times. This sequence joins TRBV7-2 and TRBJ2-7; possible D gene TRBD2, 7 bases. Germline V lookup: CDR1 SGHTA, CDR2 FQGNSA. The CDR3 runs to 18 residues. With 0 bases removed from V and 3 bases from J, the gap between germline ends came to 21 bases. The DNA for the CDR3 is TGTGCCAGCAGCTTAGCGCGGGGGCAAGGGTTAGGGTTCTACGAGCAGTACTTC. It yields the protein CASSLARGQGLGFYEQYF.

This clonotype was counted many times. The chain is built from TRBV7-8 and TRBJ1-5; D gene uncertain. Trimming took 0 bases from V and 0 from J, leaving 9 bases between them. This CDR3 is 16 amino acids long. Looked up from germline, CDR1 is SGHVS and CDR2 is FQNEAQ. Here the CDR3 reads CASSLAMGNSNQPQHF. The CDR3 DNA follows: TGTGCCAGCAGCTTAGCGATGGGAAATAGCAATCAGCCCCAGCATTTT.

This clonotype was detected ten times or more. The V and J genes are TRBV4-3 and TRBJ2-7; perhaps D is TRBD1 or TRBD2 (5 bases each). V was shortened by 0 bases and J by 3 bases, with 12 bases between the two germline ends. Germline V gene sequence: CDR1 LGHNA, CDR2 YSLEER. The CDR3 totals 15 residues. The CDR3 coding sequence is TGCGCCAGCAGCCAAGATCAGGGACCGAACTACGAGCAGTACTTC. Its translation is CASSQDQGPNYEQYF.

This clonotype was recorded at least ten times. The rearrangement uses TRBV7-9 and TRBJ2-4; D not resolved. Trimming left V 5 bases short and J 0 bases short, with 11 bases between. The CDR3 is 15 residues long. CDR1 is SEHNR, CDR2 FQNEAQ, per germline (reference sequence). The CDR3: CASSPILGAKNIQYF. The CDR3 DNA reads as TGTGCCAGCAGCCCAATCCTGGGAGCCAAAAACATTCAGTACTTC.

This clonotype was counted many times. The chain combines TRBV6-1 with TRBJ2-3; 12 bases line up with TRBD2. V was pared by 6 bases and J by 5 bases, with 12 bases of the junction left unmatched. CDR1 and CDR2 (germline): MNHNS, SASEGT. This CDR3 region has 17 residues. The CDR3, as DNA: TGTGCCAGCAGCGAGCCTAGCGGGGGGGCATCGAGAGATACGCAGTATTTT. Translation: CASSEPSGGASRDTQYF.

The sample holds many counts of this clonotype. The chain combines TRBV15 with TRBJ2-5; D is uncertain. Per the germline V gene, CDR1 is LNHNV and CDR2 is YYDKDF (reference sequence). The CDR3 contains 15 residues. Trimming stripped 0 bases from V and 4 bases from J, with 12 bases between. CDR3 coding DNA: TGTGCCACCAGCAGAGATTGGATGGGTGGAGAGACCCAGTACTTC. The encoded protein is CATSRDWMGGETQYF.

This clonotype was seen at least ten times. The V and J genes are TRBV7-2 and TRBJ1-4; TRBD1 is a possible D gene (6 bases). The CDR3 loop spans 19 amino acids. Germline CDR1 SGHTA, CDR2 FQGNSA. V was pared by 5 bases and J by 2 bases, with 24 bases between. The CDR3 region has the DNA TGTGCCAGCAGCCTCACCCGCAGGGGAAGGGGTGGGACTAATGAAAAACTGTTTTTT. Its protein is CASSLTRRGRGGTNEKLFF.

This clonotype has ten or more counts. The chain is built from TRBV10-3 and TRBJ1-1; no clear D. Deletions cut 6 bases from V and 0 bases from J, with 11 bases between. The CDR3 has 14 residues. Looked up from germline, CDR1 is ENHRY and CDR2 is SYGVKD. The CDR3 DNA reads TGTGCCATCAGAGGTACTACAGTGAACACTGAAGCTTTCTTT. This gives the protein CAIRGTTVNTEAFF.

The CDR3 loop reads CASRRDQETQYF. CDR3 nucleotide sequence: TGTGCCAGCAGGCGTGACCAAGAGACCCAGTACTTC. The chain employs TRBV6-5 and TRBJ2-5; D is undetermined. Between the trimmed V and J ends, which lost 6 bases and 0 bases, there was a span of 5 bases. The CDR3 covers 12 residues. Germline V gives CDR1 MNHEY, CDR2 SVGAGI.

The rearrangement joins TRBV30 to TRBJ2-7; maybe TRBD2 (5 bases). This CDR3 comprises 11 residues. Trimming cost V 3 bases and J 3 bases, with 6 bases left between them. Germline values: CDR1 GTSNPN, CDR2 SVGIG (reference sequence). CDR3 bases: TGTGCCTGGAGCGGGGTCTACGAGCAGTACTTC. Its protein is CAWSGVYEQYF.

This clonotype showed up many times. A much bigger clone sits one base away, suggesting this may be a read error. V is TRBV10-3 and J is TRBJ2-3; D is undetermined. Germline CDR1 and CDR2: ENHRY and SYGVKD. V was clipped by 0 bases and J by 3 bases, with 4 bases between them. The CDR3 consists of 13 residues. This CDR3 is CAISESETDTQYF. The CDR3 nucleotides are TGTGCCATCAGTGAGTCGGAAACAGATACGCAGTATTTT.

The table lists this clonotype with many counts. The chain joins TRBV5-4 to TRBJ2-5, with a weak D call TRBD2 (6 bases). Trimming shortened V by 0 bases and J by 2 bases, and 8 bases separated the two germline ends. CDR1 and CDR2 from the germline V gene are SGHNT and YYREEE (reference sequence). The CDR3 consists of 14 residues. CDR3 protein: CASSLGDLQETQYF. CDR3 in DNA: TGTGCCAGCAGCTTGGGGGACTTACAAGAGACCCAGTACTTC.

This clonotype was observed many times. The V and J genes are TRBV10-3 and TRBJ1-1; perhaps TRBD1 as D (6 bases). The V end was cut by 6 bases, the J end by 6 bases, with 14 bases between. Looked up from germline, CDR1 is ENHRY and CDR2 is SYGVKD. The CDR3 runs to 13 residues. In nucleotides, the CDR3 is TGTGCCATCAGACCACAGGGTTGGGCTGAAGCTTTCTTT. Residues: CAIRPQGWAEAFF.

This clonotype was observed many times. The chain combines TRBV20-1 with TRBJ1-3, with 9 bases lining up with TRBD1. Per germline, CDR1 DFQATT and CDR2 SNEGSKA (reference sequence). The CDR3 spans 15 residues. The ends lost 1 base at V and 4 bases at J; junction bases unmatched: 5. CDR3 protein: CSARVAGTGGNTIYF. The CDR3 bases are TGCAGTGCTAGAGTCGCCGGGACAGGGGGAAACACCATATATTTT.

The chain has TRBV3-1 and TRBJ2-7; TRBD2 might be the D (6 bases). Germline CDR1 and CDR2: LGHDT and YNNKEL (reference sequence). Trimming removed 9 bases at V and 2 bases at J, with 14 bases between. The CDR3 is made up of 13 amino acids. The CDR3: CASGTSLAYEQYF. CDR3 nucleotides: TGTGCCAGTGGGACTTCGCTTGCCTACGAGCAGTACTTC.

This clonotype was seen repeatedly, ten times or more. The rearrangement joins TRBV7-3 to TRBJ2-5, with 7 bases identical to TRBD1. Germline CDR1 SGHTA, CDR2 FQGTGA. CDR3 length equals 12 residues. V lost 5 bases and J lost 7; bases outside the gene matches: 4. As DNA, the CDR3 is TGTGCCAGCAGCCCCCCAGGGGGGACCCAGTACTTC. It yields the protein CASSPPGGTQYF.

In this sample, this clonotype turned up many times. The V call is TRBV21-1, the J call TRBJ2-1; the table assigns TRBD1, which was not confirmed against the DNA. TRBV21-1 is shown as a pseudogene. There are 15 residues in the CDR3. This CDR3 is CASSTRRAVGNEQFF. CDR3 bases: TGTGCCAGCAGCACCCGCCGGGCTGTAGGTAATGAGCAGTTCTTC.

J is TRBJ1-1 and V is TRBV5-1; possibly TRBD1 for D (5 bases). V lost 2 bases, J lost 4 bases, and 12 bases lay in between. The germline CDR1 and CDR2 sequences are SGHRS and YFSETQ. This CDR3 has 14 residues. The CDR3 region has the DNA TGCGCCAGCAGCTTTACAGGCCCGGGCACTGAAGCTTTCTTT. It codes for CASSFTGPGTEAFF. Based on the CDR3 plus reference TRBV5-1 and TRBJ1-1, the full variable domain is KAGVTQTPRYLIKTRGQQVTLSCSPISGHRSVSWYQQTPGQGLQFLFEYFSETQRNKGNFPGRFSGRQFSNSRSEMNVSTLELGDSALYLCASSFTGPGTEAFFGQGTRLTVV.

This clonotype was seen more than once but under ten times. This chain joins TRBV19 and TRBJ1-2; TRBD1 might be the D (5 bases). In germline, CDR1 is LNHDA, CDR2 SQIVND (reference sequence). The CDR3 contains 14 residues. V was clipped by 5 bases and J by 0 bases, with 10 bases between them. CDR3: CASSWPGSNYGYTF. In DNA, the CDR3 is TGTGCCAGTAGTTGGCCAGGGTCTAACTATGGCTACACCTTC.

This clonotype showed up many times. V and J are TRBV12-3 or TRBV12-4 and TRBJ1-1; 10 bases fit TRBD1. This CDR3 comprises 15 residues. The ends lost 8 bases at V and 4 bases at J; junction bases unmatched: 10. CDR3 DNA: TGTGCCAGCGGCTTAGGACAGGGGGGTAGCACTGAAGCTTTCTTT. This translates into CASGLGQGGSTEAFF.

This clonotype was seen at least ten times. The genes are TRBV6-6 and TRBJ1-1; D gene ambiguous. Germline V gives CDR1 MNHNY, CDR2 SVGAGI (reference sequence). This CDR3 comprises 13 residues. The V gene lost 6 bases and the J gene lost 2 bases, with 10 bases spanning the gap. CDR3 nucleotides: TGTGCCAGCAGCTATGCGACTAACACTGAAGCTTTCTTT. This translates into CASSYATNTEAFF.

This clonotype was seen at least ten times. The chain combines TRBV7-2 with TRBJ1-1, with unresolved D. The CDR3 contains 16 residues. Germline loops: CDR1 SGHTA, CDR2 FQGNSA. With 3 bases removed from V and 11 bases from J, the gap between germline ends came to 25 bases. CDR3 in amino acids: CASSLDYRHGEGGAFF. CDR3 coding DNA: TGTGCCAGCAGCTTGGACTATCGGCACGGTGAGGGCGGCGCTTTCTTT.

This clonotype was picked up many times. V usage is TRBV6-6 and J usage is TRBJ1-3, with 10 bases fitting TRBD1. The CDR3 length is 15 residues. The trim removed 6 bases at V and 6 bases at J, leaving 8 bases unmatched. Germline loops: CDR1 MNHNY, CDR2 SVGAGI (reference sequence). In DNA, the CDR3 is TGTGCCAGCAGCCTGAGACAGGGGGCGTCAAACACCATATATTTT. Its protein is CASSLRQGASNTIYF.

The chain is built from TRBV4-1 and TRBJ1-2; D might be TRBD1 (5 bases). Germline V lookup: CDR1 MGHRA, CDR2 YSYEKL. V shed 0 bases and J shed 6 bases, with 14 bases lying between them. This CDR3 is 15 amino acids long. CDR3 protein: CASSQDPGVVNGYTF. For the CDR3, the DNA is TGCGCCAGCAGCCAAGATCCGGGGGTGGTAAATGGCTACACCTTC.

This clonotype was observed at least ten times. The CDR3 bases are TGTGCCAGCAGCCAAAGCCTGGGACTAGCGGGGGGCGATGAGCAGTTCTTC. Its translation is CASSQSLGLAGGDEQFF. The rearrangement joins TRBV3-1 to TRBJ2-1; TRBD2 matches at 15 bases. Germline CDR1 and CDR2: LGHDT and YNNKEL (reference sequence). Trimming cost V 2 bases and J 8 bases; bases outside gene matches: 7. The CDR3 is 17 amino acids.

The chain recombines TRBV7-3 with TRBJ2-3, with D unresolved. Trimming took 4 bases from V and 1 from J, leaving 9 bases between them. Germline lookup yields CDR1 SGHTA and CDR2 FQGTGA. The CDR3 spans 14 residues. The CDR3 loop reads CASSSGIGTDTQYF. DNA for the CDR3: TGTGCCAGCAGCTCTGGAATCGGCACAGATACGCAGTATTTT.

This clonotype was observed at least ten times. This chain uses TRBV4-3 with TRBJ2-1; 9 nucleotides align to TRBD1. The CDR3 spans 15 residues. Germline V lookup: CDR1 LGHNA, CDR2 YSLEER. V was pared by 1 base and J by 5 bases, with 3 bases of the junction left unmatched. CDR3 nucleotides: TGCGCCAGCAGCCAAGGTTGGACAGGGGACAATGAGCAGTTCTTC. Its protein is CASSQGWTGDNEQFF.